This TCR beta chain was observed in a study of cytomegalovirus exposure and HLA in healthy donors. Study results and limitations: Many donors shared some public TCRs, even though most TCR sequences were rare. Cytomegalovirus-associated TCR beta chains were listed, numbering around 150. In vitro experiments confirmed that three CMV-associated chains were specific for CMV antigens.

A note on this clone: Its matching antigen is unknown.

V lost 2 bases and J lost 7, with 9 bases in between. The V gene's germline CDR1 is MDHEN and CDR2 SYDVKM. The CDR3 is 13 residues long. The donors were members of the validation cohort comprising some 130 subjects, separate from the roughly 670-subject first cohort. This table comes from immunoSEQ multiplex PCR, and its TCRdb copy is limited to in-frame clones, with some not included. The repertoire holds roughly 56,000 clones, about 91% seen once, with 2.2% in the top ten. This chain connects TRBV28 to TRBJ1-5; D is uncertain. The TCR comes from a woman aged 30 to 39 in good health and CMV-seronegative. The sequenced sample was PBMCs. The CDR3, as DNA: TGTGCCAGCAGTTTACGGGGATACCAGCCCCAGCATTTT. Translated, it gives CASSLRGYQPQHF.